These T cell receptor beta chains were read from a single sample in a study of Ad26.COV2.S vaccination and SARS-CoV-2 variants. This table comes from immunoSEQ multiplex PCR, and its TCRdb copy is limited to in-frame clones, with some not included. The profile shows around 100,000 clones, more than 65% of them singletons. Sequencing used peripheral blood, obtained after recovery from COVID-19. Receptors originate from a human donor who had recovered from COVID-19. Each CDR3 is given with its conserved first and last residue. Fields, in order: clone size, J gene, D gene, V gene, CDR3 DNA, CDR3 protein. D genes are given only for firm matches. Clone size is given for some rows only: seen once, a few or many times, or a class if the clone is expanded.

size: NA
J: TRBJ2-5
D: TRBD2
V: TRBV6-2/TRBV6-3
DNA: TGTGCCAGCAGTCGGGGACTACCGTACCAAGAGACCCAGTACTTC
CDR3: CASSRGLPYQETQYF

size: NA
J: TRBJ2-1
D: TRBD1
V: TRBV27
DNA: TGTGCCAGCAGTTTACAAGTCGGGACAGGGTCGGACAATGAGCAGTTCTTC
CDR3: CASSLQVGTGSDNEQFF

size: many
J: TRBJ1-1
D: TRBD1
V: TRBV25-1
DNA: TGTGCCAGCAGTGAATGGGACAGGAAAGCTTTCTTT
CDR3: CASSEWDRKAFF

size: NA
J: TRBJ2-1
D: TRBD2
V: TRBV20-1
DNA: TGCAGTGCTAGTATACTAGCGGGAGGTGAGCAGTTCTTC
CDR3: CSASILAGGEQFF

size: NA
J: TRBJ2-2
D: TRBD2
V: TRBV9
DNA: TGTGCCAGCAGCGGCGGGAGATTGGGCGGGGAGCTGTTTTTT
CDR3: CASSGGRLGGELFF

size: NA
J: TRBJ1-6
D: TRBD1
V: TRBV11-3
DNA: TGTGCCAGCAGCTTAGATCTCGTCCAGGGGGCGAATAATTCACCCCTCCACTTT
CDR3: CASSLDLVQGANNSPLHF

size: NA
J: TRBJ1-2
D: NA
V: TRBV15
DNA: TGTGCCACCAGCCGCGGGTGGCGAGGGGGGGCGCTTGGCTACACCTTC
CDR3: CATSRGWRGGALGYTF

size: NA
J: TRBJ2-1
D: TRBD1
V: TRBV19
DNA: TGTGCCAGTAATACAGGGGCCAATCGACCATACAATGAGCAGTTCTTC
CDR3: CASNTGANRPYNEQFF

size: NA
J: TRBJ2-1
D: NA
V: TRBV9
DNA: TGTGCCAGCAGCGGCTACGATGAGCAGTTCTTC
CDR3: CASSGYDEQFF

size: few
J: TRBJ2-3
D: TRBD2
V: TRBV3-1/TRBV3-2
DNA: TGTGCCAGCAGCCAAGCGACTAGCGGGAGGGGGACGCAGTATTTT
CDR3: CASSQATSGRGTQYF

size: NA
J: TRBJ2-3
D: NA
V: TRBV19
DNA: TGTGCCAGTAGTATCAGGGGGGCAGATACGCAGTATTTT
CDR3: CASSIRGADTQYF

size: few
J: TRBJ1-1
D: NA
V: TRBV12-3/TRBV12-4
DNA: TGTGCCAGCAGTAAGGGTAGGGAGGCTGAAGCTTTCTTT
CDR3: CASSKGREAEAFF

size: NA
J: TRBJ2-7
D: NA
V: TRBV19
DNA: TGTGCCAGTAGTTTGCCCTACGAGCAGTACTTC
CDR3: CASSLPYEQYF

size: NA
J: TRBJ1-2
D: NA
V: TRBV28
DNA: TGTGCCAGCAATGAATTTAACTATGGCTACACCTTC
CDR3: CASNEFNYGYTF

size: NA
J: TRBJ2-1
D: NA
V: TRBV11-3
DNA: TGTGCCAGCAGCTTAAAACGTACAGGGAACAATGAGCAGTTCTTC
CDR3: CASSLKRTGNNEQFF

size: NA
J: TRBJ2-2
D: NA
V: TRBV7-2
DNA: TGTGCCAGCAGCTTAGCGGGAGGCTACACCGGGGAGCTGTTTTTT
CDR3: CASSLAGGYTGELFF

size: NA
J: TRBJ2-3
D: TRBD1
V: TRBV7-9
DNA: TGTGCCAGCGTTCAAGGGACAGGTCAAGGTACGCAGTATTTT
CDR3: CASVQGTGQGTQYF

size: NA
J: TRBJ2-7
D: NA
V: TRBV29-1
DNA: TGCAGCGTCGTTACTAGACTAAACGTGTACGAGCAGTACTTC
CDR3: CSVVTRLNVYEQYF

size: NA
J: TRBJ2-1
D: TRBD2
V: TRBV18
DNA: TGTGCCAGCTCACCCCCGGGACTAGCGGGCCACAATGAGCAGTTCTTC
CDR3: CASSPPGLAGHNEQFF

size: NA
J: TRBJ1-5
D: NA
V: TRBV11-3
DNA: TGTGCCAGCAGCTTGGCTAGCAATCAGCCCCAGCATTTT
CDR3: CASSLASNQPQHF

size: NA
J: TRBJ2-5
D: NA
V: TRBV5-1
DNA: TGCGCCAGCTCATCCGGGTCCCCACAAGAGACCCAGTACTTC
CDR3: CASSSGSPQETQYF

size: NA
J: TRBJ2-7
D: NA
V: TRBV2
DNA: TGTGCCAGCAAGCAGTGGCAGGGCCCCCTCGAGCAGTACTTC
CDR3: CASKQWQGPLEQYF

size: once
J: TRBJ2-3
D: NA
V: TRBV7-9
DNA: TGTGCCAGCAGCCCGAGCCGGGATACGCAGTATTTT
CDR3: CASSPSRDTQYF

size: NA
J: TRBJ2-5
D: TRBD2
V: TRBV20-1
DNA: TGCAGTGCTAGTATCGCGGGAGCGAGGATGGCAGAGACCCAGTACTTC
CDR3: CSASIAGARMAETQYF

size: NA
J: TRBJ1-2
D: NA
V: TRBV18
DNA: TGTGCCAGCTCACGGCGGAAGAATGGCTACACCTTC
CDR3: CASSRRKNGYTF

size: few
J: TRBJ1-3
D: NA
V: TRBV28
DNA: TGTGCCAGCAGGTCCAAGGGCTCTGGAAACACCATATATTTT
CDR3: CASRSKGSGNTIYF

size: NA
J: TRBJ1-2
D: TRBD1
V: TRBV19
DNA: TGTGCCAGTAGTTCTCCGGGACAGGGGAATGGCTACACCTTC
CDR3: CASSSPGQGNGYTF

size: NA
J: TRBJ2-7
D: NA
V: TRBV7-8
DNA: TGTGCCAGCAGCCTTCGGGGTTCCGAGCAGTACTTC
CDR3: CASSLRGSEQYF

size: NA
J: TRBJ1-1
D: NA
V: TRBV15
DNA: TGTGCCACCAGCAGAGATGCAGGGGACACTGAAGCTTTCTTT
CDR3: CATSRDAGDTEAFF

size: NA
J: TRBJ1-2
D: NA
V: TRBV5-5
DNA: TGTGCCAGCAGCTTGGAGCCTGACTATGGCTACACCTTC
CDR3: CASSLEPDYGYTF

size: NA
J: TRBJ2-5
D: NA
V: TRBV7-3
DNA: TGTGCCAGCAGCTCAGGCTTGGGGGAGACCCAGTACTTC
CDR3: CASSSGLGETQYF

size: NA
J: TRBJ2-7
D: TRBD1
V: TRBV3-1/TRBV3-2
DNA: TGTGCCAGCAGCCAATGGGACAGAAACTACGAGCAGTACTTC
CDR3: CASSQWDRNYEQYF

size: few
J: TRBJ2-7
D: NA
V: TRBV11-2
DNA: TGTGCCAGCAGCTTCAGGGACACCTACGAGCAGTACTTC
CDR3: CASSFRDTYEQYF

size: few
J: TRBJ1-3
D: NA
V: TRBV15
DNA: TGTGCCACCAGAGCCGTATCTGGAAACACCATATATTTT
CDR3: CATRAVSGNTIYF

size: NA
J: TRBJ2-1
D: TRBD2
V: TRBV28
DNA: TGTGCCAGCAGTTTAACGCTAGCGGGAAACAATGAGCAGTTCTTC
CDR3: CASSLTLAGNNEQFF

size: NA
J: TRBJ2-7
D: TRBD1
V: TRBV6-5
DNA: TGTGCCAGCAGACCGGGACAGGGGTACGAGCAGTACTTC
CDR3: CASRPGQGYEQYF

size: NA
J: TRBJ2-5
D: TRBD2
V: TRBV25-1
DNA: TGTGCCAGCAGTGACGAACTAGCGGGAGGTCGGGAGACCCAGTACTTC
CDR3: CASSDELAGGRETQYF

size: NA
J: TRBJ1-2
D: NA
V: TRBV4-3
DNA: TGCGCCAGCAGCCAAGAGGGGCGCTATGGCTACACCTTC
CDR3: CASSQEGRYGYTF

size: few
J: TRBJ1-2
D: NA
V: TRBV7-2
DNA: TGTGCCAGCAGGACCCCGGCACCACAATATGGCTACACCTTC
CDR3: CASRTPAPQYGYTF

size: NA
J: TRBJ1-1
D: NA
V: TRBV6-2/TRBV6-3
DNA: TGTGCCAGCAGTCTCATGAACACTGAAGCTTTCTTT
CDR3: CASSLMNTEAFF

size: NA
J: TRBJ2-6
D: NA
V: TRBV4-2
DNA: TGTGCCAGCAGCCAAGACGTCGGAACTGGGGCCAACGTCCTGACTTTC
CDR3: CASSQDVGTGANVLTF

size: NA
J: TRBJ2-1
D: NA
V: TRBV7-3
DNA: TGTGCCAGCAGCTCGGGCCCCGGGGAAGGGGCCAATGAGCAGTTCTTC
CDR3: CASSSGPGEGANEQFF

size: once
J: TRBJ2-1
D: TRBD1
V: TRBV5-1
DNA: TGCGCCAGCAGCCCTAGACAGGGGGCCTACAATGAGCAGTTCTTC
CDR3: CASSPRQGAYNEQFF

size: NA
J: TRBJ1-1
D: NA
V: TRBV6-1
DNA: TGTGCCAGCAGTGAGGGGGGGTTGAACACTGAAGCTTTCTTT
CDR3: CASSEGGLNTEAFF

size: NA
J: TRBJ2-1
D: NA
V: TRBV12-5
DNA: TGTGCTAGTGGCGATGCATATTCATACAATGAGCAGTTCTTC
CDR3: CASGDAYSYNEQFF

size: NA
J: TRBJ2-7
D: NA
V: TRBV3-1/TRBV3-2
DNA: TGTGCCAGCAGCCGACCGTCGGGGGAGCAGTACTTC
CDR3: CASSRPSGEQYF

size: NA
J: TRBJ2-5
D: TRBD1
V: TRBV5-6
DNA: TGTGCCAGCAGCTTGGAAGGGGGCACGGAGACCCAGTACTTC
CDR3: CASSLEGGTETQYF

size: NA
J: TRBJ2-6
D: TRBD1
V: TRBV19
DNA: TGTGCCAGTAGTACGTTGGGACAGGGGGCTTCTGGGGCCAACGTCCTGACTTTC
CDR3: CASSTLGQGASGANVLTF